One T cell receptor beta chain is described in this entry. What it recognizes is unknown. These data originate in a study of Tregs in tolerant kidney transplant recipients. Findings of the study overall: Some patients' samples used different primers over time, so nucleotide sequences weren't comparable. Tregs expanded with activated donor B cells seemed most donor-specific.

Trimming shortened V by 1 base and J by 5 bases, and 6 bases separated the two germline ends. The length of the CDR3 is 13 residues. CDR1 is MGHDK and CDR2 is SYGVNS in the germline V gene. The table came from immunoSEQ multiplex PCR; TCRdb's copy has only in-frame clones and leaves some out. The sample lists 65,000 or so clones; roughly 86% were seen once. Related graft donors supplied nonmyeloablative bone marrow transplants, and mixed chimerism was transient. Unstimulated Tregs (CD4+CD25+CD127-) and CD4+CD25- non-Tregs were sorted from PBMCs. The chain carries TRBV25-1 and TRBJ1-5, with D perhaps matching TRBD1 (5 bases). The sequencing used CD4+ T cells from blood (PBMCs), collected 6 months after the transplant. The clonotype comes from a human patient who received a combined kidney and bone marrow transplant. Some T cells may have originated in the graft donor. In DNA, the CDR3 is TGTGCCAGCAGTGAATTAGGGGATCAGCCCCAGCATTTT. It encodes CASSELGDQPQHF.